The entry below gives a single T cell receptor beta chain sequence along with its context. Researchers sorted participants into cohorts using their self-reported clinical history. These data belong to a study of blood T cell repertoires in COVID-19. Data came from immunoSEQ multiplex PCR; TCRdb stores just in-frame clones and leaves some out. The profile shows around 290,000 clones, 88% of them singletons. The length of the CDR3 is 14 residues. Germline V gives CDR1 MDHEN, CDR2 SYDVKM. V lost 2 bases to trimming and J lost 5 bases, with 12 bases between them. The V call is TRBV28, the J call TRBJ1-2; D uncertain. The TCR comes from a woman younger than 45 who had recovered from COVID-19. Sequencing used PBMCs or T cells enriched from blood (not recorded which). CDR3 protein: CASSLAAVPYGYTF. The CDR3 bases are TGTGCCAGCAGTTTAGCGGCAGTTCCTTATGGCTACACCTTC.